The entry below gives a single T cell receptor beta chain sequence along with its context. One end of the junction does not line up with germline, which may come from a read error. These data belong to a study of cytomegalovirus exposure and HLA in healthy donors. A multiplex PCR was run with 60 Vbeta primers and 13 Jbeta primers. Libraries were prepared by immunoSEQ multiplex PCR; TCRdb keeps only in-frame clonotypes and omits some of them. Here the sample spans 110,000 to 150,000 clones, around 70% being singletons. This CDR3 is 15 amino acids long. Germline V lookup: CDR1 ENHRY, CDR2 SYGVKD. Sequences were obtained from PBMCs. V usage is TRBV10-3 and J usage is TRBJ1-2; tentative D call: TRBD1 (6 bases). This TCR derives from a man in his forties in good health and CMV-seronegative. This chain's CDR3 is CAITETGGNNYGYTF. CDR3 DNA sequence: TGTGCCATCACTGAGACAGGTGGGAACAACTATGGCTACACCTTC.